This T cell receptor (beta chain) was identified during a study of blood T cell repertoires in COVID-19. V dropped 5 bases and J dropped 6 bases, with 17 bases sitting between them. Looked up from germline, CDR1 is MNHEY and CDR2 is SMNVEV (reference sequence). The CDR3 covers 14 residues. This clone was picked up one time. Original handling: From reference gene primer amplification, estimates of nucleated cell counts were derived. TCRdb's copy holds only in-frame clones and misses some; the assay was immunoSEQ multiplex PCR. That table furnishes V, J and clone size, whereas the DNA furnished D and trimming. The table has tens of thousands of clones, 88% seen once; the top ten hold 5.8%.

This rearrangement joins TRBV27 to TRBJ2-7; D possibly corresponds to TRBD2 (6 bases). The source material was peripheral blood. This clonotype was obtained from a man aged 50-59 years with active COVID-19. The CDR3 sequence is CASSLRASVVEQYF. The CDR3 DNA is TGTGCCAGCAGTCTCAGGGCTAGCGTAGTCGAGCAGTACTTC.